The rows below give T cell receptor beta chains drawn from one sample of a study of T-cell reconstitution after alpha-beta-depleted transplantation in children. From the PCR reads, TCRdb called clonotypes with MiXCR, one entry per CDR3 protein. The top ten hold about 5% of the sample, which has fewer than 1 million distinct CDR3 sequences, under 20% seen once. The source material was PBMCs, mostly from graft donor cells, sampled 360 days after TCRalphabeta/CD19-depleted stem cell transplant. The receptors originated from a male patient younger than 18 who had a stem cell transplant for acute lymphoblastic leukemia, so the T cells may come from the graft donor. The CDR3 runs from the conserved cysteine through the conserved F or W. The order of the fields is V gene, clone size, J gene, D gene, CDR3 protein, CDR3 DNA. The D gene is left open where the match is weak. Not all rows give a size; the values are once, few, many and, for expanded clones, a class.

TRBV10-3	few	TRBJ2-1	-	CAILDSLSYNEQFF	TGTGCCATCCTAGACAGTCTCTCCTACAATGAGCAGTTCTTC
TRBV12-3/TRBV12-4	few	TRBJ2-1	TRBD2	CASSPRLAEGGFNEQFF	TGTGCCAGCAGCCCGAGACTAGCGGAGGGAGGATTTAATGAGCAGTTCTTC
TRBV29-1	few	TRBJ2-3	TRBD2	CSVAGLAGGSMLDTQYF	TGCAGCGTTGCGGGACTAGCGGGAGGGAGTATGCTAGATACGCAGTATTTT
TRBV27	-	TRBJ2-3	TRBD2	CASSLYASGRATDTQYF	TGTGCCAGCAGTTTATACGCTAGCGGGAGGGCCACAGATACGCAGTATTTT
TRBV5-1	many	TRBJ2-1	-	CASSLGTLNEQFF	TGCGCCAGCAGCCTCGGGACTCTGAATGAGCAGTTCTTC
TRBV2	-	TRBJ2-4	-	CASSEVLGFRTQYF	TGTGCCAGCAGTGAAGTTCTGGGCTTTAGGACTCAGTACTTC
TRBV20-1	many	TRBJ2-7	-	CSAPSRSGSFYEQYF	TGCAGTGCTCCCAGCCGTAGCGGCTCTTTCTACGAGCAGTACTTC
TRBV5-1	few	TRBJ1-1	-	CASSLIGLGGDTEAFF	TGCGCCAGCAGCTTGATAGGGTTGGGAGGGGACACTGAAGCTTTCTTT
TRBV18	few	TRBJ2-7	-	CASSPVGYEQYF	TGTGCCAGCTCACCAGTTGGCTACGAGCAGTACTTC
TRBV3-1	few	TRBJ2-3	-	CASSSSSGPRLYPTQYF	TGTGCCAGCAGCTCCAGTTCGGGGCCTCGCCTATACCCGACGCAGTATTTT
TRBV12-3/TRBV12-4	-	TRBJ2-1	TRBD2	CASNSHGTSGNNNEQFF	TGTGCCAGCAACAGTCACGGGACTAGCGGAAATAACAATGAGCAGTTCTTC
TRBV5-1	-	TRBJ1-2	-	CASSFTRVGYTF	TGCGCCAGCAGCTTTACGAGGGTTGGCTACACCTTC
TRBV29-1	-	TRBJ2-7	TRBD1	CSAAGQGSSYEQYF	TGCAGCGCCGCGGGACAGGGGAGCTCCTACGAGCAGTACTTC
TRBV3-1	-	TRBJ2-7	-	CASSHGFALYERYF	TGTGCCAGCAGCCACGGCTTTGCTCTCTACGAGCGGTACTTC
TRBV27	few	TRBJ2-5	-	CASADYFQETQYF	TGTGCCAGCGCAGACTACTTCCAAGAGACCCAGTACTTC
TRBV5-1	many	TRBJ2-1	TRBD2	CASSLAGLDYNEQFF	TGCGCCAGCAGCTTGGCCGGACTAGATTACAATGAGCAGTTCTTC
TRBV27	-	TRBJ2-2	TRBD2	CASSFPRIAGEPGELFF	TGTGCCAGCAGTTTTCCCCGGATAGCGGGAGAACCTGGGGAGCTGTTTTTT
TRBV2	few	TRBJ1-5	-	CASSDPGVGNQPQHF	TGTGCCAGCAGTGATCCGGGGGTGGGCAATCAGCCCCAGCATTTT
TRBV7-8	few	TRBJ2-7	-	CASSRRELSYEQYF	TGTGCCAGCAGCAGACGGGAGTTATCCTACGAGCAGTACTTC
TRBV27	few	TRBJ2-1	-	CASSLRYLTYNEQFF	TGTGCCAGCAGTTTACGTTATCTGACCTACAATGAGCAGTTCTTC
TRBV29-1	few	TRBJ2-1	TRBD2	CSAREDPHNEQFF	TGCAGCGCCCGGGAGGATCCTCACAATGAGCAGTTCTTC
TRBV5-1	few	TRBJ1-1	-	CASNLWDWDTEAFF	TGCGCCAGCAACCTTTGGGACTGGGACACTGAAGCTTTCTTT
TRBV12-3/TRBV12-4	-	TRBJ2-1	-	CASSVDRRGISLSYNEQFF	TGTGCCAGCAGTGTTGACAGGCGAGGTATATCCCTATCCTACAATGAGCAGTTCTTC
TRBV7-2	-	TRBJ2-7	TRBD2	CASTLGRGGYEQYF	TGTGCCAGCACCCTAGGGCGGGGGGGCTACGAGCAGTACTTC
TRBV11-1	many	TRBJ2-3	-	CASSSASRADTQYF	TGTGCCAGCAGTTCGGCCAGCCGCGCAGATACGCAGTATTTT
TRBV5-1	few	TRBJ2-4	TRBD2	CASSLWSASGRVGKNIQYF	TGCGCCAGCAGCTTGTGGAGTGCTAGCGGGAGGGTTGGCAAAAACATTCAGTACTTC
TRBV20-1	few	TRBJ2-2	TRBD1	CSATDRVTGELFF	TGCAGTGCTACAGACAGGGTCACCGGGGAGCTGTTTTTT
TRBV6-2/TRBV6-3	few	TRBJ2-1	TRBD2	CASRAATSGRNNNEQFF	TGTGCCAGCAGGGCAGCAACTAGCGGGAGAAACAACAATGAGCAGTTCTTC
TRBV14	few	TRBJ2-1	-	CASSQEVGPYNEQFF	TGTGCCAGCAGCCAAGAAGTGGGGCCCTACAATGAGCAGTTCTTC
TRBV25-1	-	TRBJ2-1	-	CASSETAGLDNEQFF	TGTGCCAGCAGTGAAACTGCGGGACTGGACAATGAGCAGTTCTTC
TRBV7-3	-	TRBJ2-3	TRBD2	CASSLANPGLGPDTQYF	TGTGCCAGCAGCTTAGCGAATCCGGGACTAGGCCCGGATACGCAGTATTTT
TRBV18	few	TRBJ1-1	-	CASSSTHPNTEAFF	TGTGCCAGCTCATCAACGCATCCGAACACTGAAGCTTTCTTT
TRBV10-3	few	TRBJ2-1	-	CAISKTGLNEQFF	TGTGCCATCAGTAAGACAGGTCTGAATGAGCAGTTCTTC
TRBV20-1	many	TRBJ2-7	-	CSASLGYYEQYF	TGCAGTGCTAGTTTGGGGTACTACGAGCAGTACTTC
TRBV15	few	TRBJ2-2	-	CATSRDIEDTNTGELFF	TGTGCCACCAGCAGAGATATTGAGGACACGAACACCGGGGAGCTGTTTTTT